These 24 T cell receptor beta chains were all obtained from the same sample, sequenced in a study of metastatic and nonmetastatic thyroid tumors. Thyroid surgery was performed in patients who had received no treatment beforehand. TCRdb re-clonotyped the PCR reads via MiXCR. The repertoire holds over 15,000 clones, with around 24% as singletons. The material sequenced was tumor tissue. Receptor source: a male donor with papillary thyroid cancer or a benign thyroid nodule (not recorded which). Some clones in this sample may be carry-over from other donors' samples.

This clone has at least ten counts. Other DNA variants within this sample encode the same CDR3. This rearrangement joins TRBV28 to TRBJ1-1; D remains unclear. This CDR3 is 14 amino acids long. The ends were cut back, 10 bases at V and 0 bases at J, with 15 bases in the middle. The germline CDR1 and CDR2 sequences are MDHEN and SYDVKM. The CDR3: CATCPGRLNTEAFF. The DNA of the CDR3 is TGTGCCACCTGTCCCGGGCGGTTGAACACTGAAGCTTTCTTT.

Concerning this clone: Germline is not matched at one junction end, which may reflect a read error. The gene calls are TRBV28 and TRBJ2-5; D gene ambiguous. Germline V lookup: CDR1 MDHEN, CDR2 SYDVKM. CDR3 length: 12 amino acids. DNA of the CDR3: TGTGCCAGCATTACCGGAAGAGAGTCCCAGTACTTC. Protein product: CASITGRESQYF. The full variable domain, completed using reference TRBV28 and TRBJ2-5, is DVKVTQSSRYLVKRTGEKVFLECVQDMDHENMFWYRQDPGLGLRLIYFSYDVKMKEKGDIPEGYSVSREKKERFSLILESASTNQTSMYLCASITGRESQYFGPGTRLLVL.

This clone was seen at least ten times. The chain links TRBV18 to TRBJ2-3, with D possibly TRBD2 on 5 matching bases. CDR1 KGHSH and CDR2 LQKENI come from the germline V gene. The CDR3 has 12 amino acids. Trimming cost V 3 bases and J 4 bases, with 5 bases left between them. CDR3 residues: CASSPSADTQYF. CDR3 bases: TGTGCCAGCTCACCTAGCGCAGATACGCAGTATTTT.

The chain is built from TRBV6-4 and TRBJ1-1; no clear D gene. V was trimmed by 6 bases and J by 2 bases, leaving 1 base between them. The CDR3 length is 10 residues. From germline, CDR1 is MRHNA and CDR2 SNTAGT. This chain's CDR3 is CASRNTEAFF. The CDR3 DNA sequence: TGTGCCAGCAGAAACACTGAAGCTTTCTTT.

This clone counts as medium-sized (0.01 to 0.1%). This rearrangement joins TRBV12-3 or TRBV12-4 to TRBJ2-1; 8 positions match TRBD2. The J segment lost 8 bases and the V segment lost 5 bases, leaving 11 bases of the junction unmatched. This CDR3 region has 15 residues. The CDR3 DNA reads TGTGCCAGCAGTCCTCCGGGGGGGCCAGAGGATGAGCAGTTCTTC. Translation gives CASSPPGGPEDEQFF.

This chain links TRBV19 with TRBJ2-7; D possibly corresponds to TRBD2 (7 bases). The CDR3 sequence is 15 residues long. V was trimmed by 1 base and J by 2 bases, leaving 12 bases between them. Germline loops: CDR1 LNHDA, CDR2 SQIVND (reference sequence). CDR3 loop: CASSIGAGATYEQYF. The CDR3 bases are TGTGCCAGTAGTATAGGGGCGGGGGCGACCTACGAGCAGTACTTC.

Remarks on this clone: The junction shows a germline mismatch at one end, possibly a read error. The rearrangement links TRBV6-5 to TRBJ2-5, with D perhaps TRBD2 (6 bases). This CDR3 is 13 amino acids long. Germline CDR1 and CDR2: MNHEY and SVGAGI. CDR3 region: CASSYTRRDTRYF. DNA of the CDR3: TGTGCCAGCAGTTACACGAGGAGGGATACCCGGTACTTC.

J is TRBJ2-7 and V is TRBV3-1; no definite D call. This CDR3 is 13 amino acids long. Trimming pared 1 base from V and 2 bases from J, leaving 6 bases between. The V gene's germline CDR1 is LGHDT and CDR2 YNNKEL (reference sequence). The CDR3 DNA follows: TGTGCCAGCAGCCAAGCTACACCCTACGAGCAGTACTTC. Translating gives CASSQATPYEQYF.

This clone was detected a few times. The V call is TRBV29-1, the J call TRBJ1-1, with D uncertain. V was trimmed by 3 bases and J by 0 bases, leaving 8 bases between them. The V gene's germline CDR1 is SQVTM and CDR2 ANQGSEA. The CDR3 contains 13 residues. CDR3: CSVEQTMNTEAFF. The CDR3 DNA is TGCAGCGTTGAGCAGACAATGAACACTGAAGCTTTCTTT.

This clone is medium-sized by share. The rearrangement links TRBV7-3 to TRBJ2-1; 7 nucleotides match TRBD1. Per the germline V gene, CDR1 is SGHTA and CDR2 is FQGTGA. The J segment lost 4 bases and the V segment lost 5 bases, leaving 5 bases of the junction unmatched. CDR3 size: 14 residues. Here the CDR3 DNA reads TGTGCCAGCAGCCCAGGGGACAGTTACAATGAGCAGTTCTTC. Translating it yields CASSPGDSYNEQFF.

V is TRBV14 and J is TRBJ1-2; 8 bases match TRBD1. CDR3 size: 12 residues. Looked up from germline, CDR1 is SGHDN and CDR2 is FVKESK. J lost 7 bases, V lost 3 bases, and 1 base had no gene match. CDR3 region: CASSQDRVGYTF. DNA for the CDR3: TGTGCCAGCAGCCAGGACAGGGTTGGCTACACCTTC.

This clone has more than one count but fewer than ten. An end of the junction differs from the germline gene, which may be a read error. This sample includes further DNA sequences coding for the same CDR3. This chain links TRBV7-8 with TRBJ2-7; TRBD1 aligns across 7 bases. The CDR3 is 14 amino acids. Germline CDR1 and CDR2: SGHVS and FQNEAQ. The CDR3 DNA reads as TGTGCCAGTAGCTGGGACAGAGGTTCCGACGAGCAGTACTTC. Its translation is CASSWDRGSDEQYF.

This clone occurred many times. V gene TRBV27 combines with J gene TRBJ2-2; no clear D gene. CDR3 length equals 14 residues. Deletions cut 2 bases from V and 2 bases from J, with 6 bases between. Germline values: CDR1 MNHEY, CDR2 SMNVEV (reference sequence). As DNA, the CDR3 is TGTGCCAGCAGTTTAATGGATAACACCGGGGAGCTGTTTTTT. It specifies CASSLMDNTGELFF.

A single count supports this clone. The chain combines TRBV7-8 with TRBJ1-2; TRBD1 matches 9 bases. CDR1 is SGHVS, CDR2 FQNEAQ, per germline. After removal of 5 bases from V and 2 bases from J, the junction contained 6 bases not matched to a gene. This CDR3 comprises 15 residues. The CDR3: CASSPRTGVNYGYTF. DNA of the CDR3: TGTGCCAGCAGCCCACGGACAGGGGTGAACTATGGCTACACCTTC.

By share, this clone counts as medium-sized. Within the sample, other DNA sequences also encode this same CDR3. V gene TRBV5-1 combines with J gene TRBJ2-2; D not resolved. This CDR3 is 14 amino acids long. V lost 0 bases, J lost 6 bases, and 9 bases lay in between. From germline, CDR1 is SGHRS and CDR2 YFSETQ. Here the CDR3 DNA reads TGCGCCAGCAGCTTGGGTTTTCTGTCCGGGGAGCTGTTTTTT. Its protein product is CASSLGFLSGELFF.

This clone is labeled medium-sized. The chain uses TRBV12-3 or TRBV12-4 and TRBJ1-1; D might be TRBD1 (5 bases). The ends were cut back, 4 bases at V and 5 bases at J, with 17 bases in the middle. The CDR3 covers 15 residues. CDR3 sequence: CASSSKQAAFTEAFF. The CDR3 DNA reads TGTGCCAGCAGTTCTAAACAGGCGGCTTTTACTGAAGCTTTCTTT.

About this clone itself: This CDR3 is also generated by other DNA sequences in the sample. The rearrangement links TRBV27 to TRBJ1-2; a possible D gene is TRBD1 (5 bases). The germline V and J ends were trimmed by 6 bases and 0 bases, with 20 bases remaining between them. Germline CDR1 MNHEY, CDR2 SMNVEV (reference sequence). This CDR3 is 17 amino acids long. The CDR3 DNA is TGTGCCAGCAGCCCTACGGCCAGGGTAGTGGCTAACTATGGCTACACCTTC. Encoded protein: CASSPTARVVANYGYTF.

J is TRBJ2-7 and V is TRBV13; tentatively, D is TRBD1 (6 bases). The CDR3 loop spans 16 amino acids. V lost 5 bases to trimming and J lost 2 bases, with 19 bases between them. CDR1 and CDR2 from the germline V gene are PRHDT and FYEKMQ (reference sequence). CDR3 loop: CASSIRQVGFTYEQYF. As DNA, the CDR3 is TGTGCCAGCAGCATCAGACAGGTCGGATTTACCTACGAGCAGTACTTC.

This clone has only a few counts. The chain combines TRBV27 with TRBJ2-7; 10 bases map to TRBD1. The V gene end was trimmed by 5 bases and the J gene end by 7 bases; junction bases not matched to a gene: 8. Germline V lookup: CDR1 MNHEY, CDR2 SMNVEV (reference sequence). The CDR3 has 14 residues. Here the CDR3 reads CASSPSTGGEEQYF. CDR3 bases: TGTGCCAGCAGTCCATCGACAGGGGGCGAAGAGCAGTACTTC.

In this sample, this clone is medium-sized. The chain employs TRBV20-1 and TRBJ2-6; 9 bases agree with TRBD1. The CDR3 has 18 amino acids. In germline, CDR1 is DFQATT, CDR2 SNEGSKA (reference sequence). Trimming took 3 bases from V and 4 from J; bases not matched to a gene: 13. The CDR3 spells CSASGGQGPAEGANVLTF. CDR3 coding DNA: TGCAGTGCTAGTGGTGGACAGGGGCCCGCCGAAGGGGCCAACGTCCTGACTTTC.

This clone was counted a few times. This chain joins TRBV20-1 and TRBJ1-2, with D possibly being TRBD1 (6 bases). V lost 2 bases to trimming and J lost 2 bases, with 15 bases between them. Germline-derived CDR1 and CDR2 are DFQATT and SNEGSKA (reference sequence). CDR3 size: 15 residues. The CDR3 nucleotides read TGCAGTGCTAGACCAACAGGGAGTCTAAACTATGGCTACACCTTC. Amino acid sequence: CSARPTGSLNYGYTF.

As for this clone: A junction end diverges from the germline sequence, so it may reflect a read error. This chain uses TRBV27 with TRBJ2-7, with 11 bases fitting TRBD1. The CDR3 loop spans 15 amino acids. Germline V CDR1 and CDR2: MNHEY, SMNVEV (reference sequence). CDR3 bases: TGTGCCAGCAGTCCCCGGACAGGGGGCTCCAACGAGCAGTACTTC. Translation gives CASSPRTGGSNEQYF.

This sequence joins TRBV20-1 and TRBJ2-7, with 8 positions matching TRBD2. V lost 1 base, J lost 3 bases, and 2 bases stayed unmatched. CDR3 length: 13 amino acids. CDR1 is DFQATT and CDR2 is SNEGSKA in the germline V gene (reference sequence). Written as DNA, the CDR3 is TGCAGTGCTAGAGTAGCGGGACTCTACGAGCAGTACTTC. Translated: CSARVAGLYEQYF.

The CDR3 loop is CASSAGTSGGLPYNEQFF. For the CDR3, the DNA is TGTGCCAGCAGTGCCGGGACTAGCGGGGGGCTACCCTACAATGAGCAGTTCTTC. The chain is built from TRBV6-1 and TRBJ2-1; the match to TRBD2 covers 15 bases. Germline lookup yields CDR1 MNHNS and CDR2 SASEGT. There are 18 residues in the CDR3. After removal of 4 bases from V and 2 bases from J, the junction contained 6 bases not matched to a gene.